The T cell receptor beta chain under discussion was sequenced for a study of tumor and adjacent non-tumor tissue in lung cancer. Across the study: On average, productive TCRbeta reads reached about 4.17 million per sample.

Three rounds of nested PCR, following a modified ARM-PCR protocol, produced the TCRbeta library. Each CDR3 protein gets one entry after TCRdb re-called the multiplex PCR reads with MiXCR. The sample holds some 80,000 distinct CDR3 sequences, more than 65% seen once. This sample's RNA came from whole unsorted tissue. More than 3 cm separated this lung sample from the edge of the tumor. Chemotherapy-naive patients with new lung cancer underwent thoracic surgery in China, August–late 2014. Comments on this clonotype: A read error may produce the germline difference seen at one junction end.

Sequencing was done on a sample of distant non-tumor lung tissue. This sequence originates from a man in his 70s with non-small cell lung cancer.

The CDR3 coding sequence is TGTGCCAGCAATACCGTTAATGGGCAGTTCTTC. This sequence encodes CASNTVNGQFF. This rearrangement joins TRBV6-5 to TRBJ2-1; D gene ambiguous. Germline V CDR1 and CDR2: MNHEY, SVGAGI. CDR3 length: 11 amino acids.